This entry lists 29 T cell receptor beta chains sequenced from one sample in a study of blood T cell repertoires in COVID-19 (dated by TCRdb to about 2020). The library was produced with the immunoSEQ multiplex PCR assay. TCRdb took over this immuneACCESS table, retaining in-frame rearrangements with V and J assigned. Such tables are incomplete; in checked studies, under half of the missing clones stem from an unresolved V gene, and the remainder is unexplained. Present in this sample are around 200,000 clones, 90% of which were seen just once. 1.2% of the sample is held by the ten biggest clonotypes. Source material: PBMCs or T cells enriched from blood (not recorded which). All receptors derive from a man between 25 and 39 years old who had recovered from COVID-19.

The chain employs TRBV6-2 or TRBV6-3 and TRBJ1-5; 7 nucleotides agree with TRBD1. V gave up 5 bases and J gave up 3 bases; unmatched junction bases: 16. The V gene's germline CDR1 is MNHEY and CDR2 SVGEGT. This CDR3 contains 18 residues. The CDR3 loop reads CASSQDPVRTGYNQPQHF. CDR3 nucleotides: TGTGCCAGCAGTCAGGACCCCGTTCGGACAGGCTACAATCAGCCCCAGCATTTT.

The chain employs TRBV12-5 and TRBJ2-7, with 9 bases that match TRBD1. The trim removed 1 base at V and 5 bases at J, leaving 3 bases unmatched. The CDR3 has 14 amino acids. Germline V CDR1 and CDR2: LGHNT, FRNRAP. CDR3 residues: CASGLGTGADEQYF. Written as DNA, the CDR3 is TGTGCTAGTGGTTTGGGGACAGGGGCCGACGAGCAGTACTTC.

This rearrangement joins TRBV5-4 to TRBJ2-1, with a tentative D call TRBD2 (7 bases). Trimming left V 3 bases short and J 4 bases short, with 17 bases between. The CDR3 covers 16 residues. Germline loops: CDR1 SGHNT, CDR2 YYREEE (reference sequence). CDR3 in amino acids: CASSSATGRGYNEQFF. The CDR3 region has the DNA TGTGCCAGCAGCTCAGCTACAGGGCGGGGGTACAATGAGCAGTTCTTC.

This chain's CDR3 is CASSQAQGPGNTIYF. The CDR3 region has the DNA TGCGCCAGCAGCCAAGCACAGGGCCCTGGAAACACCATATATTTT. The rearrangement links TRBV4-3 to TRBJ1-3; weak D call: TRBD1 (6 bases). The germline gives CDR1 LGHNA, CDR2 YSLEER. The CDR3 is 15 amino acids. Trimming left V 1 base short and J 2 bases short, with 9 bases between.

The chain couples TRBV14 to TRBJ1-2, with D unclear. V lost 4 bases to trimming and J lost 7 bases, with 19 bases between them. There are 15 residues in the CDR3. CDR1 and CDR2 (germline): SGHDN, FVKESK. CDR3 coding DNA: TGTGCCAGCAGCCGGACGAGCGGCCCTTTGCTTGGCTACACCTTC. It translates to CASSRTSGPLLGYTF.

This clone has a single count. The chain recombines TRBV3-1 (or the pseudogene TRBV3-2) with TRBJ2-7; D gene uncertain. The V end lost 1 base, the J end lost 0 bases, and 7 bases lay between the germline ends. In germline, CDR1 is LGHDT, CDR2 YNNKEL (reference sequence). This CDR3 region has 14 residues. DNA of the CDR3: TGTGCCAGCAGCCAAGTTCCAGTCTCCTACGAGCAGTACTTC. This codes for CASSQVPVSYEQYF.

The table lists this clone with a few counts. This sequence joins TRBV5-1 and TRBJ1-5; TRBD1 matches 8 bases. The CDR3 spans 16 residues. V lost 0 bases to trimming and J lost 4 bases; unmatched junction nucleotides: 6. In germline, CDR1 is SGHRS, CDR2 YFSETQ. The CDR3 is CASSLEPGTGNQPQHF. CDR3 DNA: TGCGCCAGCAGCTTGGAACCCGGGACAGGAAATCAGCCCCAGCATTTT.

The V call is TRBV12-2, the J call TRBJ1-1; the DNA was not compared with TRBD1, the D call given in the table. TRBV12-2 is tagged as a pseudogene. This CDR3 comprises 18 residues. For the CDR3, the DNA is TGTGCAAGTCGCGCCGACAGTCAAATACGGATGTCTAACACTGAAGCTTTCTTT. The encoded protein is CASRADSQIRMSNTEAFF.

The chain is built from TRBV7-2 and TRBJ1-2; D is possibly TRBD1 (6 bases). This CDR3 is 14 amino acids long. Looked up from germline, CDR1 is SGHTA and CDR2 is FQGNSA. Trimming removed 1 base at V and 2 bases at J, with 8 bases between. The DNA of the CDR3 is TGTGCCAGCAGCTTAGGTCAGGGGAACTATGGCTACACCTTC. It is translated as CASSLGQGNYGYTF.

This clone appeared a single time. J is TRBJ2-1 and V is TRBV7-8, with 11 bases that match TRBD2. Germline-derived CDR1 and CDR2 are SGHVS and FQNEAQ. The CDR3 has 17 amino acids. V shed 2 bases, J shed 3 bases, and the junction held 6 bases outside the gene matches. The DNA for the CDR3 is TGTGCCAGCAGCTTATTGTTAGCGGGAGGGGTCTACAATGAGCAGTTCTTC. As protein: CASSLLLAGGVYNEQFF.

CDR3 residues: CASSLGQNKYEQYF. In DNA, the CDR3 is TGTGCCAGCAGCTTAGGGCAGAATAAGTACGAGCAGTACTTC. The gene calls are TRBV7-2 and TRBJ2-7, with D hard to call. The CDR3 covers 14 residues. The V end lost 1 base, the J end lost 4 bases, and 11 bases lay between the germline ends. From germline, CDR1 is SGHTA and CDR2 FQGNSA.

The chain joins TRBV9 to TRBJ2-5; 8 positions match TRBD2. The CDR3 spans 15 residues. The V and J ends lost 1 base and 1 base, in that order; junction bases with no gene match: 3. From germline, CDR1 is SGDLS and CDR2 YYNGEE. As DNA, the CDR3 is TGTGCCAGCAGCGTACGCGGACTAGCCCAAGAGACCCAGTACTTC. Its translation: CASSVRGLAQETQYF.

This clone was counted a single time. The chain couples TRBV6-5 to TRBJ2-7, with 8 bases fitting TRBD1. The CDR3 runs 16 residues. Losses at the gene ends were 0 bases for V and 6 bases for J; bases not matched to a gene: 10. Germline CDR1 is MNHEY and CDR2 is SVGAGI. Written as DNA, the CDR3 is TGTGCCAGCAGTTACTCGGGGGACAGGCCTTCTGGCGAGCAGTACTTC. Its protein product is CASSYSGDRPSGEQYF.

The chain joins TRBV5-1 to TRBJ1-2; 7 positions match TRBD1. The length of the CDR3 is 14 residues. In germline, CDR1 is SGHRS, CDR2 YFSETQ. V shed 4 bases and J 5 bases; nucleotides not matched to a gene: 8. The CDR3 DNA reads TGCGCCAGCAGCCTGGATGGGACAGTGTATGGCTACACCTTC. Translating it yields CASSLDGTVYGYTF.

The V and J genes are TRBV11-3 and TRBJ2-2; TRBD2 agrees at 9 bases. With 2 bases clipped from V and 5 bases from J, the junction kept 9 bases outside the gene matches. Germline V gene lookup returns CDR1 SGHNT and CDR2 YENEEA. The CDR3 sequence is 17 residues long. The CDR3 reads CASSLRTSERLTGELFF. The CDR3 DNA sequence: TGTGCCAGCAGCTTAAGGACTAGCGAACGATTGACCGGGGAGCTGTTTTTT. Based on the CDR3 plus reference TRBV11-3 and TRBJ2-2, the full variable domain is EAGVVQSPRYKIIEKKQPVAFWCNPISGHNTLYWYLQNLGQGPELLIRYENEEAVDDSQLPKDRFSAERLKGVDSTLKIQPAELGDSAVYLCASSLRTSERLTGELFFGEGSRLTVL.

The V call is TRBV7-2, the J call TRBJ2-3; the D is unclear. The CDR3 contains 12 residues. Trimming shortened V by 0 bases and J by 6 bases, and 4 bases separated the two germline ends. CDR1 SGHTA and CDR2 FQGNSA come from the germline V gene. CDR3 in amino acids: CASSLARDTQYF. The CDR3 DNA is TGTGCCAGCAGCTTAGCGCGGGATACGCAGTATTTT.

This chain links TRBV7-2 with TRBJ1-3, with TRBD1 identical over 7 bases. The CDR3 consists of 18 residues. The germline gives CDR1 SGHTA, CDR2 FQGNSA. V lost 1 base, J lost 0 bases, and 9 bases stayed unmatched. This CDR3 is CASSLGHPGGFSGNTIYF. CDR3 nucleotide sequence: TGTGCCAGCAGCTTAGGGCACCCAGGGGGATTCTCTGGAAACACCATATATTTT.

J is TRBJ2-7 and V is TRBV25-1; TRBD1 agrees at 9 bases. Unmatched junction bases numbered 6, after V lost 4 bases and J lost 5 bases. The germline gives CDR1 MGHDK, CDR2 SYGVNS. This CDR3 spans 14 amino acids. This CDR3 is CASSAGTGWDEQYF. The CDR3 DNA follows: TGTGCCAGCAGTGCCGGGACAGGGTGGGACGAGCAGTACTTC.

This chain uses TRBV11-2 with TRBJ2-2, with 13 bases lining up with TRBD2. Looked up from germline, CDR1 is SGHAT and CDR2 is FQNNGV. Germline trimming cut 3 bases from V and 2 bases from J; bases unmatched to any gene: 9. CDR3 length equals 19 residues. CDR3 residues: CASSFPITSGGANTGELFF. The CDR3 region has the DNA TGTGCCAGCAGCTTTCCCATCACTAGCGGGGGGGCCAACACCGGGGAGCTGTTTTTT. Looking up the rest from reference TRBV11-2 and TRBJ2-2 gives the full variable domain: EAGVAQSPRYKIIEKRQSVAFWCNPISGHATLYWYQQILGQGPKLLIQFQNNGVVDDSQLPKDRFSAERLKGVDSTLKIQPAKLEDSAVYLCASSFPITSGGANTGELFFGEGSRLTVL.

The rearrangement uses TRBV12-3 or TRBV12-4 and TRBJ2-7; D is possibly TRBD2 (6 bases). The ends were cut back, 2 bases at V and 6 bases at J, with 8 bases in the middle. CDR3 length: 12 residues. CDR3 residues: CASSLRGGEQYF. For the CDR3, the DNA is TGTGCCAGCAGTTTACGGGGAGGCGAGCAGTACTTC.

The chain carries TRBV4-1 and TRBJ2-1; unclear D gene. This CDR3 is 15 amino acids long. Germline-derived CDR1 and CDR2 are MGHRA and YSYEKL. V lost 4 bases to trimming and J lost 2 bases, with 12 bases between them. The CDR3 DNA sequence: TGCGCCAGCAGCCCGTCAGGAATGACCTACAATGAGCAGTTCTTC. Translated: CASSPSGMTYNEQFF.

The chain carries TRBV5-5 and TRBJ1-2; D remains unclear. V was pared by 0 bases and J by 0 bases, with 6 bases between. The germline gives CDR1 SGHKS, CDR2 YYEKEE (reference sequence). The CDR3 totals 14 residues. The CDR3 protein is CASSLGPTNYGYTF. The DNA of the CDR3 is TGTGCCAGCAGCTTGGGGCCGACTAACTATGGCTACACCTTC.

J is TRBJ2-1 and V is TRBV6-5; TRBD2 matches at 9 bases. J gave up 9 bases and V 5 bases, and 8 bases lay outside the gene matches. Germline CDR1 and CDR2: MNHEY and SVGAGI. This CDR3 is built from 14 residues. The CDR3 is CASSLERGAIEQFF. The CDR3 DNA reads as TGTGCCAGCAGTCTAGAGCGGGGGGCGATTGAGCAGTTCTTC.

The J gene is TRBJ2-7, the V gene TRBV19, with D perhaps TRBD2 (6 bases). V gave up 6 bases and J gave up 4 bases, with 16 bases separating them. The CDR3 runs to 14 residues. The V gene's germline CDR1 is LNHDA and CDR2 SQIVND (reference sequence). CDR3 residues: CASSTGTGTYEQYF. For the CDR3, the DNA is TGTGCCAGTAGCACCGGGACGGGGACTTACGAGCAGTACTTC.

The chain recombines TRBV28 with TRBJ2-7; TRBD1 matches at 8 bases. V lost 2 bases, J lost 5 bases, and 5 bases stayed unmatched. The CDR3 loop spans 14 amino acids. Germline V CDR1 and CDR2: MDHEN, SYDVKM. The CDR3 reads CASSLETGDDEQYF. CDR3 coding DNA: TGTGCCAGCAGTTTAGAGACAGGGGATGACGAGCAGTACTTC.

V and J are TRBV7-9 and TRBJ2-7, with 9 bases identical to TRBD1. Germline CDR1 SEHNR, CDR2 FQNEAQ (reference sequence). The CDR3 runs to 16 residues. Unmatched junction bases numbered 11, after V lost 5 bases and J lost 3 bases. The DNA of the CDR3 is TGTGCCAGCAGCCCAGGGGGGACAGGGAATTTCTACGAGCAGTACTTC. Translating gives CASSPGGTGNFYEQYF.

This clone has only one observation. V usage is TRBV6-2 or TRBV6-3 and J usage is TRBJ2-3, with TRBD2 matching over 7 bases. CDR3 size: 14 residues. V lost 6 bases to trimming and J lost 2 bases; unmatched junction nucleotides: 5. CDR1 is MNHEY, CDR2 SVGEGT, per germline. The CDR3 here is CASSQRDYTDTQYF. The CDR3 coding sequence is TGTGCCAGCAGCCAACGGGACTACACAGATACGCAGTATTTT.

This sequence joins TRBV9 and TRBJ1-3, with 10 bases fitting TRBD1. Looked up from germline, CDR1 is SGDLS and CDR2 is YYNGEE. With 2 bases clipped from V and 4 bases from J, the junction kept 3 bases outside the gene matches. The CDR3 runs to 15 residues. CDR3 DNA: TGTGCCAGCAGCGTGGGACAGGGGCGAGGAAACACCATATATTTT. This encodes CASSVGQGRGNTIYF.

This chain links TRBV28 with TRBJ1-3, with 8 positions matching TRBD1. This CDR3 has 13 residues. Losses at the gene ends were 6 bases for V and 8 bases for J; bases not matched to a gene: 6. Germline CDR1 is MDHEN and CDR2 is SYDVKM. The CDR3, as DNA: TGTGCCAGCAGAACGGACAGGGAACACACCATATATTTT. The encoded protein is CASRTDREHTIYF.